This T cell receptor beta chain originates from a study of diagnostic markers for celiac disease. CDR3 length: 20 amino acids. Germline assignment: CDR1 KGHSH and CDR2 LQKENI. TCRdb re-called the reads, yielding one record per CDR3 amino acid sequence without DNA. The listing contains about 5,000 distinct CDR3 sequences. This clonotype was sampled from a human donor. This table probably holds off-target reads from a library built for another chain. The chain uses TRBV18 and TRBJ2-6; the D gene TCRdb calls, TRBD1, cannot be checked with no DNA. The material sequenced was either unsorted cells or a sorted T cell fraction (not recorded which). CDR3 loop: CASSRRTSGTGGTGANVLTF.